This entry features one T cell receptor (beta chain) sequence. Its specificity is not known. The data derive from a study of beta chain features in type 1 diabetes. One heparinised draw, averaging around 120 mL, was taken per donor. Central memory, naive, regulatory and stem cell-like memory CD4+ cells were sorted by CD45RO/CCR7/CD25/CD127/CD95/CD27. Study findings and constraints: A moderate, significant TCRB CDR3 shortening appeared in type 1 diabetes across four CD4+ subsets. Compared to healthy donors, patients appeared to have naive, central memory and Treg TCRB repertoires that were more alike.

Every bit of the isolated RNA underwent reverse transcription, so sequencing read expressed TCRB transcripts. Method: immunoSEQ multiplex PCR; TCRdb's copy keeps in-frame clones and lacks some. In the table there are a few hundred thousand clones, roughly 25% of which are singletons. This CDR3 has 12 residues. Germline assignment: CDR1 SQVTM and CDR2 ANQGSEA. Trimming removed 5 bases at V and 5 bases at J, with 12 bases between. Sequenced: naive CD4+ T cells from blood. The rearrangement joins TRBV29-1 to TRBJ2-5; D possibly corresponds to TRBD1 (6 bases). This TCR was recovered from a woman aged 25 to 39 with type 1 diabetes. The CDR3 reads CSVSSGDETQYF. The CDR3, as DNA: TGCAGCGTTTCCTCAGGGGATGAGACCCAGTACTTC.